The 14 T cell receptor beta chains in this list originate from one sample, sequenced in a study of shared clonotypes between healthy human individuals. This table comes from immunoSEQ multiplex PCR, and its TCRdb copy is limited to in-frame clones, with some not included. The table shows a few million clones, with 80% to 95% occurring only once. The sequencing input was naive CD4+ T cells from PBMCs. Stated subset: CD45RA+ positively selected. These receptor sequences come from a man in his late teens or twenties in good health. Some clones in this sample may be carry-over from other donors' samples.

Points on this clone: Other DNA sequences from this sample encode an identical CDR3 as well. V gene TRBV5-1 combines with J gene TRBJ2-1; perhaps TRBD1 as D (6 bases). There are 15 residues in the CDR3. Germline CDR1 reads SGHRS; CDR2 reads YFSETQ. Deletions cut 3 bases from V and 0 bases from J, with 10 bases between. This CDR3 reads CASSWTDSSYNEQFF. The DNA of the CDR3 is TGCGCCAGCAGCTGGACAGACAGCTCCTACAATGAGCAGTTCTTC.

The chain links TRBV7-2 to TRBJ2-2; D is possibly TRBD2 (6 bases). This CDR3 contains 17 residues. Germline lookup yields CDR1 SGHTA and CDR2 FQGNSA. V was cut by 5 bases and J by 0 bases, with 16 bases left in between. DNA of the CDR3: TGTGCCAGCAGCCAACACCAAATAGCGGCGAACACCGGGGAGCTGTTTTTT. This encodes CASSQHQIAANTGELFF.

The CDR3 DNA follows: TGTGCCAGCAGTTCTACCGGACTAGCGGGAGGGACGGCCCAGTACTTC. Protein: CASSSTGLAGGTAQYF. The V gene is TRBV6-5, the J gene TRBJ2-5; 15 bases map to TRBD2. CDR1 is MNHEY and CDR2 is SVGAGI in the germline V gene. This CDR3 is 16 amino acids long. Unmatched junction bases numbered 9, after V lost 4 bases and J lost 9 bases.

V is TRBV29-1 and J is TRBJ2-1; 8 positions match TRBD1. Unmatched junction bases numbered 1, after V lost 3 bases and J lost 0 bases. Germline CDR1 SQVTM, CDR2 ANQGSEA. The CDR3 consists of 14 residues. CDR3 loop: CSVDGQGSYNEQFF. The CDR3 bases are TGCAGCGTTGACGGACAGGGCTCCTACAATGAGCAGTTCTTC.

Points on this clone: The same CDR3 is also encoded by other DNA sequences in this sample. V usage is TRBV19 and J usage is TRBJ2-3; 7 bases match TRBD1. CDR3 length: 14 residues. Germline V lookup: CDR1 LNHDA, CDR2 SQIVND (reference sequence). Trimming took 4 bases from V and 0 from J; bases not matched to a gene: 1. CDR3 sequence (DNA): TGTGCCAGTAGTAGGACAGGAAGCACAGATACGCAGTATTTT. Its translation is CASSRTGSTDTQYF.

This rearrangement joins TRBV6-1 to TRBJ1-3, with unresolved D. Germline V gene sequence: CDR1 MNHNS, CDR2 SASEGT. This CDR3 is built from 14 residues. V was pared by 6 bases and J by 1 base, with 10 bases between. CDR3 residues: CASRTLISGNTIYF. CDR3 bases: TGTGCCAGCAGGACACTGATATCTGGAAACACCATATATTTT.

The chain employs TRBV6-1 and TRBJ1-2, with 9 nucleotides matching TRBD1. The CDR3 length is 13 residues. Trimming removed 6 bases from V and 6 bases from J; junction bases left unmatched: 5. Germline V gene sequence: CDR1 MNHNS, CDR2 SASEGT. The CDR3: CASRSGTGHGYTF. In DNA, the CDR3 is TGTGCCAGCAGGTCCGGGACAGGGCATGGCTACACCTTC.

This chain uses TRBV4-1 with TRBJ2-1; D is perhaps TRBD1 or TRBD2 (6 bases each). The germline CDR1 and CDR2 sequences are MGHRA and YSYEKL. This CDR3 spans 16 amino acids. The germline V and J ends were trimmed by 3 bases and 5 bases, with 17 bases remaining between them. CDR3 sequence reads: CASSHLFTGGNNEQFF. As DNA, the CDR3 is TGCGCCAGCAGCCACCTCTTCACCGGGGGCAACAATGAGCAGTTCTTC.

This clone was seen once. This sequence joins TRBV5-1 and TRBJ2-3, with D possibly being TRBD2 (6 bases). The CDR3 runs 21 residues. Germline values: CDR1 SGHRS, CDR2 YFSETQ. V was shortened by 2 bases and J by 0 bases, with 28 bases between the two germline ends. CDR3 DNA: TGCGCCAGCAGCTTCCTCCGTGGGACCACGTCCGGGACTCCAAGCACAGATACGCAGTATTTT. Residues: CASSFLRGTTSGTPSTDTQYF.

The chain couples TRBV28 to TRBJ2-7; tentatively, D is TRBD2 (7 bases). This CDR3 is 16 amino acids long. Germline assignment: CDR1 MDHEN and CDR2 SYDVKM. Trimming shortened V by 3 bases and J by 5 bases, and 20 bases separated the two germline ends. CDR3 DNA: TGTGCCAGCAGTTTGTTAGGGGGGGGACTAATCAACGAGCAGTACTTC. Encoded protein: CASSLLGGGLINEQYF.

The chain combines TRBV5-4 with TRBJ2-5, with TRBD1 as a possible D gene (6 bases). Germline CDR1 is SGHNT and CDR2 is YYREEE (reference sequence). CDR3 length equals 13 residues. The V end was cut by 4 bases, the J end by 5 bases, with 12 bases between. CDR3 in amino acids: CASSVRGRETQYF. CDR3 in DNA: TGTGCCAGCAGCGTCAGGGGCAGGGAGACCCAGTACTTC.

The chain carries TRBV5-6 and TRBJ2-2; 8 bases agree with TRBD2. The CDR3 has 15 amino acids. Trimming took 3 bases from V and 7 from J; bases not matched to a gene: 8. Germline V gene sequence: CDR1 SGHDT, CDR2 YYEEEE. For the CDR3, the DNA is TGTGCCAGCAGCTCGAAACCGGGACTAGGCGGGGAGCTGTTTTTT. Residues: CASSSKPGLGGELFF.

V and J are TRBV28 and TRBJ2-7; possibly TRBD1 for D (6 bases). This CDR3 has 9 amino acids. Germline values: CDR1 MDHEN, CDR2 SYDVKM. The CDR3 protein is CEGEYEQYF. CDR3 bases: TGTGAGGGGGAGTACGAGCAGTACTTC.

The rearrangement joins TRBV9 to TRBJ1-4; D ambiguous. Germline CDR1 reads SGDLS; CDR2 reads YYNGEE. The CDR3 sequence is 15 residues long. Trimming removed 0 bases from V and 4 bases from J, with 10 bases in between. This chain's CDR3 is CASSVGVGGNEKLFF. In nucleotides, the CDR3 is TGTGCCAGCAGCGTAGGGGTCGGCGGTAATGAAAAACTGTTTTTT.